This TCR beta chain originates from a study of blood T cell repertoires in COVID-19. Study details: Nucleic acid was either cDNA or gDNA, and it came from T cells, B-cell-depleted T cells, or PBMCs.

Profiling relied on immunoSEQ multiplex PCR, and the TCRdb table lists in-frame clones only, not all of them. The sample lists 140,000 to 150,000 clones; about 91% were seen once. What was sequenced was peripheral blood. The source is a woman in her 50s with acute or convalescent COVID-19.

The CDR3 sequence is CASSSFYRGDEQYF. The DNA of the CDR3 is TGTGCCAGCAGTTCATTCTACAGGGGTGACGAGCAGTACTTC. The chain employs TRBV27 and TRBJ2-7, with TRBD1 identical over 7 bases. With 4 bases clipped from V and 5 bases from J, the junction kept 8 bases outside the gene matches. The germline CDR1 and CDR2 sequences are MNHEY and SMNVEV (reference sequence). The CDR3 runs 14 residues.